This T cell receptor (beta chain) was observed in a study of blood T cell repertoires in COVID-19 (dated by TCRdb to the early 2020s). For the study in its entirety: Samples covering the acute and convalescent phases of COVID-19 were provided by collaborators in the United States, Italy and Spain. HLA class I and class II types, where available, came from metadata supplied by the sample provider rather than from assay-based typing. Subjects who had been exposed to COVID-19, were actively infected with it, or had recovered from it provided the deeply sampled blood TCRbeta repertoires that made up the dataset. Samples were obtained from the ongoing ImmuneRACE study (first 160 participants) and from 1,254 subjects provided by 6 global collaborators. The repertoires were released in a freely available public database intended as a resource for research on the immune response to SARS-CoV-2. The prospective study material was composed of cDNA or gDNA derived from T cells, B-cell-depleted T cells, or PBMCs. Nearly every sample came with metadata listing a de-identified subject ID, COVID-19 status, age in years and sex. Study-level results and caveats: Clinical and demographic metadata were provided uncurated, with the amount varying by source and participant.

Whole blood was collected in K2EDTA tubes by collaborating institutions according to the institutions' own protocols. For TCRbeta analysis, collaborators shipped samples as frozen whole blood, isolated PBMCs, or DNA extracted from either of those sample types. TCRbeta CDR3 regions were amplified from genomic DNA by means of the immunoSEQ Assay, a bias-controlled multiplex PCR. The source study handled its data this way. The number of nucleated cells in each sample was estimated by amplification of reference gene primers within the assay. To quantify the absolute abundance of each unique TCRbeta CDR3 rearrangement, sequence reads were collapsed and filtered. For each sample, productive Simpson clonality was calculated by taking the square root of Simpson's diversity index across productive rearrangements. TCRdb re-hosts the immuneACCESS table, in-frame sequences only. Its copies lack some clones; in the studies checked, an unresolved V gene accounts for under half of them, and the cause for the rest is not known. The DNA gave D and trimming, while V, J and clone size come from that table. The sample has 200,000 to 250,000 clones on record, roughly 84% of them singletons. 6.5% to 9% of the sample is taken by the ten largest.

As concerns this clone: What antigen it recognizes has not been identified. Per-nucleotide qualities are absent, and no much larger clonotype sits a single base away.

The origin of this receptor is a woman between 50 and 59 years old with acute or convalescent COVID-19. The sequenced sample consisted of peripheral blood.

Read as DNA, the sequence is TGTGCCAGCCGGGGATCGACAGATACGCAGTATTTT. Its protein reads: CASRGSTDTQYF. The rearrangement combines TRBV6-1 with TRBJ2-3; a weak D assignment points to TRBD2 (5 bases agree). The germline V gene sets CDR1 to MNHNS and CDR2 to SASEGT. V is reduced by 8 bases and J by 3 bases, leaving a spacing of 9 bases between them. Reading from cysteine to phenylalanine, the CDR3 counts 12 amino acids. The retained sequence is limited to the CDR3, 36 bases, with the frame set at the first base.